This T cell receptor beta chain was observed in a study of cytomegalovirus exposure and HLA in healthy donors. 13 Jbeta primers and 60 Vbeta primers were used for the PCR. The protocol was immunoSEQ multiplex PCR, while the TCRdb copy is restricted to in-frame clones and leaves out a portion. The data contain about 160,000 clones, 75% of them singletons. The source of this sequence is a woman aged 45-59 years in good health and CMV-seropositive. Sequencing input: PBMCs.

The CDR3, as DNA: TGTGCCAGCAGCTTAAGCAGGGATGAGCAGTTCTTC. This encodes CASSLSRDEQFF. The chain couples TRBV7-9 to TRBJ2-1, with D possibly matching TRBD1 (5 bases). Deletions cut 2 bases from V and 8 bases from J, with 7 bases between. CDR1 and CDR2 from the germline V gene are SEHNR and FQNEAQ (reference sequence). The CDR3 loop spans 12 amino acids.